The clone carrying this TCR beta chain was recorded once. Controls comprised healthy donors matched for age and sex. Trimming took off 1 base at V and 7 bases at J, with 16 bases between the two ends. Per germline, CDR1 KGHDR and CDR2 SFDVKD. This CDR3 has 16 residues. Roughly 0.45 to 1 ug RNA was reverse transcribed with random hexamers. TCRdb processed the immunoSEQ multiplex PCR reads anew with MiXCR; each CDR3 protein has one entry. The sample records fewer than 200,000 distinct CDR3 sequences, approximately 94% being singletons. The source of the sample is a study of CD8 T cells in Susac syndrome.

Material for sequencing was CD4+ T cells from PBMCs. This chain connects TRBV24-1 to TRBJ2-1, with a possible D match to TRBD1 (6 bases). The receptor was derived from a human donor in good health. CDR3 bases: TGTGCCACCAGTGATTTTAAAACTACAGGGAAAAATGAGCAGTTCTTC. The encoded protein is CATSDFKTTGKNEQFF.